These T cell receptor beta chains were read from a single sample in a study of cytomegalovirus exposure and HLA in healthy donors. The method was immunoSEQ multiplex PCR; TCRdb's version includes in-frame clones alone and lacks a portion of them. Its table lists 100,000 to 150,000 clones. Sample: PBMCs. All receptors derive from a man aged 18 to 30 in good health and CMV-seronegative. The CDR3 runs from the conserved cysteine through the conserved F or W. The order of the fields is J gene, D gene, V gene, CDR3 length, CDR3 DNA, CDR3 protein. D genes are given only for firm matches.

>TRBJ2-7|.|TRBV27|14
TGTGCCAGCAGTTTATCGAGGGTGAGCCGGGAGCAGTACTTC
CASSLSRVSREQYF
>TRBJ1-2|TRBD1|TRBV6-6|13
TGTGCCAGCAGTTCGGGACAGCCCTATGGCTACACCTTC
CASSSGQPYGYTF
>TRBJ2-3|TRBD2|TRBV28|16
TGTGCCAGCAGTTCAGCGGGACTAGCGGCCACAGATACGCAGTATTTT
CASSSAGLAATDTQYF
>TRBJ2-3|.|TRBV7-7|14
TGTGCCAGCAGCCCTAGTCCAAGCACAGATACGCAGTATTTT
CASSPSPSTDTQYF
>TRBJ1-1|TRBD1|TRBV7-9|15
TGTGCCAGCAGCTTAGGCGACAGGGGGCGCACTGAAGCTTTCTTT
CASSLGDRGRTEAFF
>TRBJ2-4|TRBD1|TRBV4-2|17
TGTGCCAGCAGCCAAGACGGTTCGACAGGGCTCATTAACATTCAGTACTTC
CASSQDGSTGLINIQYF
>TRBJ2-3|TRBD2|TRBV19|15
TGTGCCAGTAGTACACTAGCGGGAAGCACAGATACGCAGTATTTT
CASSTLAGSTDTQYF
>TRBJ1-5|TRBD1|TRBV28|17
TGTGCCAGCAGTTTCCACACCAGACAGGGGTTCAATCAGCCCCAGCATTTT
CASSFHTRQGFNQPQHF
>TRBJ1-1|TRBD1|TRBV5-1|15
TGCGCCAGCAGCCCTGGACAGGGGCTGAACACTGAAGCTTTCTTT
CASSPGQGLNTEAFF
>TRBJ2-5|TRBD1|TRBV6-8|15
TGTGCCAGCAGTTACTCGGGGACAGGAAAAAAGACCCAGTACTTC
CASSYSGTGKKTQYF
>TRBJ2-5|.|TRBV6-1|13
TGTGCCAGCAGTGCAGGCAACCAAGAGACCCAGTACTTC
CASSAGNQETQYF
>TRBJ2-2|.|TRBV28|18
TGTGCCAGCAGTTTGCCTCCTGCCGGGGTCCCGAACACCGGGGAGCTGTTTTTT
CASSLPPAGVPNTGELFF
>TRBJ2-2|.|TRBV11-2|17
TGTGCCAGCAGCTTAGGTGGGTGGGCAGACAACACCGGGGAGCTGTTTTTT
CASSLGGWADNTGELFF
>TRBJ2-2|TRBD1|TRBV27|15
TGTGCCAGCAGTTTCGGGACAGGGAACACCGGGGAGCTGTTTTTT
CASSFGTGNTGELFF
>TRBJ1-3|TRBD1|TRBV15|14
TGTGCCACCAGCAGCGACAGGGGGATGAACACCATATATTTT
CATSSDRGMNTIYF
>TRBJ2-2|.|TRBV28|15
TGTGCCAGCAGTTTACTAGCCCCGAACACCGGGGAGCTGTTTTTT
CASSLLAPNTGELFF
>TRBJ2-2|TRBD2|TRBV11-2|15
TGTGCCAGCAGCTTAGGAGGGAGGGCCGCCGGGGAGCTGTTTTTT
CASSLGGRAAGELFF
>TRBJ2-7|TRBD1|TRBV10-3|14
TGTGCCATCAGTGGGGGACAGGGAGCCTACGAGCAGTACTTC
CAISGGQGAYEQYF
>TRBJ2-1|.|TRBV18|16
TGTGCCAGCTCACCGGAGGTGGCTAGGGCCAACAATGAGCAGTTCTTC
CASSPEVARANNEQFF
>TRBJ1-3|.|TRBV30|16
TGTGCCTGGAGTCAAGGGGGGGCCTACTCTGGAAACACCATATATTTT
CAWSQGGAYSGNTIYF
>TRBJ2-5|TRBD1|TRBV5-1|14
TGCGCCAGCAGCGTAGGACAGGGAGGCGAGACCCAGTACTTC
CASSVGQGGETQYF
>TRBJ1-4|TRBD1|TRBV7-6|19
TGTGCCAGCAGCTTAGCGGGGACAGGGGCCTTCGACGGGGGTGAAAAACTGTTTTTT
CASSLAGTGAFDGGEKLFF
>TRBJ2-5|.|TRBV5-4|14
TGTGCCAGCAGCTTGGCCCTGGCGGAAGAGACCCAGTACTTC
CASSLALAEETQYF
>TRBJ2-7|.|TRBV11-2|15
TGTGCCAGCAGTTACACGACAGGCCCCAACTACGAGCAGTACTTC
CASSYTTGPNYEQYF
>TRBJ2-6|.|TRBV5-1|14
TGCGCCAGCAGAGCCTCCTCTGGGGCCAACGTCCTGACTTTC
CASRASSGANVLTF
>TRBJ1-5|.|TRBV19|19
TGTGCCAGTAGTATTCGTGGGGCAGGGCCTCGATATAGCAATCAGCCCCAGCATTTT
CASSIRGAGPRYSNQPQHF
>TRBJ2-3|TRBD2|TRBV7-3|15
TGTGCCAGCAGCTTAATAGGGACTAGACGAGATACGCAGTATTTT
CASSLIGTRRDTQYF
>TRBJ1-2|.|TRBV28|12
TGTGCCAGCAGCCCTGGTGGGGAGGGCTACACCTTC
CASSPGGEGYTF
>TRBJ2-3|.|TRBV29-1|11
TGCAGCGTTGATTTTCTAGATACGCAGTATTTT
CSVDFLDTQYF
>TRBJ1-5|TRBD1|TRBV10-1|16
TGCGCCTTTTCATGCGATCAGGGGGGTATGATTCAGCCCCAGCATTTT
CAFSCDQGGMIQPQHF
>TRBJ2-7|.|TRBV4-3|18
TGCGCCAGCAGCGCACGAAGCGGGTCCCAGGAGCGCACCTACGAGCAGTACTTC
CASSARSGSQERTYEQYF
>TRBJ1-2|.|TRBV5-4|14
TGTGCCAGCAGCTTGGAGGGAGGGAACTATGGCTACACCTTC
CASSLEGGNYGYTF
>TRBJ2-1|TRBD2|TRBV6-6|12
TGTGCCACGCAGACTAGCATCAATGAGCAGTTCTTC
CATQTSINEQFF
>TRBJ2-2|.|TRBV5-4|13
TGTGCCAGCAGCTTGTCGGGGTTCGGGGAGCTGTTTTTT
CASSLSGFGELFF
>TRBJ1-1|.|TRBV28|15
TGTGCCAGCAGAACTCGGACAGAAATGAACACTGAAGCTTTCTTT
CASRTRTEMNTEAFF
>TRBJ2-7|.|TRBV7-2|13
TGTGCCAGCAGCTTATTGAGTACCTACGAGCAGTACTTC
CASSLLSTYEQYF
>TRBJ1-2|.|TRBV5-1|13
TGCGCCAGCAGCATCGGGACTCCCGATGGCTACACCTTC
CASSIGTPDGYTF
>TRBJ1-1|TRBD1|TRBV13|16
TGTGCCAGCAGCTCTAGGGGTAGGACAGGCAACACTGAAGCTTTCTTT
CASSSRGRTGNTEAFF
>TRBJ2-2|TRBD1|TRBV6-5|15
TGTGCCAGCAGTCTCGGGACAGCGAACACCGGGGAGCTGTTTTTT
CASSLGTANTGELFF